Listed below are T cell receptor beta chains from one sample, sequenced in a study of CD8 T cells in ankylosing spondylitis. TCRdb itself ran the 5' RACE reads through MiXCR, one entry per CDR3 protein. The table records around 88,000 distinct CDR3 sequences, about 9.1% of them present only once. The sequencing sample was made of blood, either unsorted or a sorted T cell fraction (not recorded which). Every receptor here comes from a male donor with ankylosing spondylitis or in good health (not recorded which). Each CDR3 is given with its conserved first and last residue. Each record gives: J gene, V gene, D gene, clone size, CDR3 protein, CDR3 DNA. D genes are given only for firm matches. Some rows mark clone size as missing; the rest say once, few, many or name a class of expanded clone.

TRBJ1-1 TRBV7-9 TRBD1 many CASSLGTGGFTEAFF TGTGCCAGCAGCCTAGGGACAGGGGGTTTCACTGAAGCTTTCTTT
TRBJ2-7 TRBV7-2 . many CASSLARVGGEQYF TGTGCCAGCAGCTTAGCGCGGGTAGGGGGCGAGCAGTACTTC
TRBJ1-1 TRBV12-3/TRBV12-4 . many CASSRGLLNTEAFF TGTGCCAGCAGTCGGGGTCTGCTAAACACTGAAGCTTTCTTT
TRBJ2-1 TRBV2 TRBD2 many CASRTSGTNYNEQFF TGTGCCAGCAGAACGTCCGGGACTAACTACAATGAGCAGTTCTTC
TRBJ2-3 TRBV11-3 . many CASSLGGSTDTQYF TGTGCCAGCAGCTTAGGGGGGAGCACAGATACGCAGTATTTT
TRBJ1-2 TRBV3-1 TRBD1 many CASRTGTGAGYTF TGTGCCAGCAGGACCGGGACAGGGGCTGGCTACACCTTC
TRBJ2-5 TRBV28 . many CASSTGEAQETQYF TGTGCCAGCAGTACAGGGGAGGCCCAAGAGACCCAGTACTTC
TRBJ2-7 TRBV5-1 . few CASSWDSQGEQYF TGCGCCAGCAGCTGGGACTCTCAGGGCGAGCAGTACTTC
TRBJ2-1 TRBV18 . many CASSPRSGGSSSYNEQFF TGTGCCAGCTCACCACGAAGTGGCGGATCTAGCTCCTACAATGAGCAGTTCTTC
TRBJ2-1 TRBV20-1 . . CCARVPFQGSSYNEQFF TGCTGTGCTAGAGTTCCCTTTCAGGGTAGTTCCTACAATGAGCAGTTCTTC
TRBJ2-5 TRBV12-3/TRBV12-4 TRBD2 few CASSLQRGDQETQYF TGTGCCAGCAGTTTGCAGCGGGGGGATCAAGAGACCCAGTACTTC
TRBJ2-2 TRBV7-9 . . CASSLHDTGELFF TGTGCCAGCAGCCTACATGACACCGGGGAGCTGTTTTTT